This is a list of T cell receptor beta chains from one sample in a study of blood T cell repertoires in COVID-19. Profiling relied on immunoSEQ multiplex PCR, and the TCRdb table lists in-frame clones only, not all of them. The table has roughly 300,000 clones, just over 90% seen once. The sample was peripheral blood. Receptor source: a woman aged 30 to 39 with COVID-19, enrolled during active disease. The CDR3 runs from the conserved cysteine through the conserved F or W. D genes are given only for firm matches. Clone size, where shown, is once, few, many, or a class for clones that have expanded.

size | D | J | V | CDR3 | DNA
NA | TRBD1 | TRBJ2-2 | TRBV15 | CATSRDPPGQGRSGELFF | TGTGCCACCAGCAGAGATCCACCAGGACAGGGGAGGTCCGGGGAGCTGTTTTTT
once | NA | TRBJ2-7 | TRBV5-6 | CASSLVRGASEQYF | TGTGCCAGCAGCTTGGTCAGGGGGGCCTCCGAGCAGTACTTC
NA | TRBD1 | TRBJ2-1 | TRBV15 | CATSREVRQGYNEQFF | TGTGCCACCAGCAGAGAAGTACGACAGGGCTACAATGAGCAGTTCTTC
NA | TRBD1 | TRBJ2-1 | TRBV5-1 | CASSATGQAPYNEQFF | TGCGCCAGCAGCGCAACGGGACAGGCCCCCTACAATGAGCAGTTCTTC
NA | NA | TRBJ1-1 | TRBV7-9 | CASSLAGRGSAEAFF | TGTGCCAGCAGCTTAGCTGGCAGGGGAAGCGCTGAAGCTTTCTTT
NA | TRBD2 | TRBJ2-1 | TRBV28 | CASSLAGEGYNEQFF | TGTGCCAGCAGTTTAGCGGGAGAGGGTTACAATGAGCAGTTCTTC
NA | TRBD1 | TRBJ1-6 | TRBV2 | CASRQGGESPLHF | TGTGCCAGCAGACAGGGGGGGGAATCACCCCTCCACTTT
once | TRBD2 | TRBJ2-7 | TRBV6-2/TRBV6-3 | CASSPIQREAYEQYF | TGTGCCAGCAGCCCCATTCAGCGGGAGGCCTACGAGCAGTACTTC
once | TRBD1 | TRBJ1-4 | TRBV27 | CASRGTGYSEKLFF | TGTGCCAGCAGAGGGACAGGGTATAGCGAAAAACTGTTTTTT
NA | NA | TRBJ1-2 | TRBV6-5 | CASHFGDKPKEVSF | TGTGCCAGCCACTTTGGGGACAAACCGAAGGAGGTTAGCTTC
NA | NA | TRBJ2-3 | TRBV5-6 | CASSSPLLASSPDTQYF | TGTGCCAGCAGCTCGCCCCTTCTAGCTAGTTCCCCAGATACGCAGTATTTT
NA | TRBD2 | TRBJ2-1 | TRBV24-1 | CATSGSGSSDEQFF | TGTGCCACCAGTGGGAGCGGGAGCTCTGATGAGCAGTTCTTC
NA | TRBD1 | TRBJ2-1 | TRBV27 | CATPLRTGFNEQFF | TGTGCCACCCCCCTCCGGACAGGGTTCAATGAGCAGTTCTTC
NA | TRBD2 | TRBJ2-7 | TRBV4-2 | CASSQEKGLAGGSYEQYF | TGTGCCAGCAGCCAAGAGAAGGGACTAGCGGGAGGCTCCTACGAGCAGTACTTC
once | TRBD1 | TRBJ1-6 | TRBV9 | CASSVGQGRSPLHF | TGTGCCAGCAGCGTCGGACAGGGGAGGTCACCCCTCCACTTT
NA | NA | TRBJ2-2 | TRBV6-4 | CASSVNSLPETGELFF | TGTGCCAGCAGTGTTAACTCCCTACCCGAAACCGGGGAGCTGTTTTTT
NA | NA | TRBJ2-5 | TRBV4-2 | CASMREYGETQYF | TGTGCCAGCATGAGGGAGTACGGGGAGACCCAGTACTTC
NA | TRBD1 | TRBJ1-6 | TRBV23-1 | CASSLRDRGNSPLHF | TGCGCCAGCAGTCTCCGGGACAGGGGAAATTCACCCCTCCACTTT
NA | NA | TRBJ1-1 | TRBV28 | CASRQALNTEAFF | TGTGCCAGCAGACAGGCCCTGAACACTGAAGCTTTCTTT
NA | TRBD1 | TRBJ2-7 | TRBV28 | CASSREDRGRDEQYF | TGTGCCAGCAGTAGAGAGGACAGGGGGAGAGACGAGCAGTACTTC
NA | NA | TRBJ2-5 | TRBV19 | CASSGSPGVQETQYF | TGTGCCAGTAGTGGTAGTCCGGGAGTCCAAGAGACCCAGTACTTC
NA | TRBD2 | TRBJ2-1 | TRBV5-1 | CASSTGTSGYNEQFF | TGCGCCAGCAGCACCGGGACTAGCGGATACAATGAGCAGTTCTTC
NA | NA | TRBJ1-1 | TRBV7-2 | CASSLRGNTEAFF | TGTGCCAGCAGCTTACGGGGGAACACTGAAGCTTTCTTT
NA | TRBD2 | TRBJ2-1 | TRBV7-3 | CASSPLAGTFNEQFF | TGTGCCAGCAGCCCACTAGCGGGAACATTTAATGAGCAGTTCTTC
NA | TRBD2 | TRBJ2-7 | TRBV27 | CASRKASGRAVTYEQYF | TGTGCCAGCAGAAAGGCTAGCGGGAGAGCGGTAACCTACGAGCAGTACTTC
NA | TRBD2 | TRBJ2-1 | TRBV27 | CASSSPRLAGDSNEQFF | TGTGCCAGCAGTTCCCCAAGACTAGCGGGAGATTCGAATGAGCAGTTCTTC
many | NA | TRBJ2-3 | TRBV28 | CASAIGQPTDTQYF | TGTGCCAGCGCCATTGGACAGCCCACAGATACGCAGTATTTT
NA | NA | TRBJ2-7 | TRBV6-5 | CASSDRHEQYF | TGTGCCAGCTCTGACAGGCACGAGCAGTACTTC
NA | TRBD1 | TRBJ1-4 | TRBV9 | CASNYRGGNEKLFF | TGTGCCAGCAACTACAGGGGTGGGAATGAAAAACTGTTTTTT
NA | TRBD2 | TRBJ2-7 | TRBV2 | CASRDSGRALDEQYF | TGTGCCAGCAGGGATAGCGGGAGGGCGTTAGACGAGCAGTACTTC
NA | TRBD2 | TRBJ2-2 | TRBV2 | CASSVQGGGNTGELFF | TGTGCCAGCAGTGTTCAGGGCGGGGGGAACACCGGGGAGCTGTTTTTT
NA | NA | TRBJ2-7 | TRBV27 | CASSLAWGGQVDYEQYF | TGTGCCAGCAGTTTGGCGTGGGGGGGACAGGTAGACTACGAGCAGTACTTC